A single sample is the source of the 24 T cell receptor beta chains below, sequenced in a study of OX40 agonist ivuxolimab in advanced cancers. Library prep was done by the immunoSEQ multiplex PCR assay. Sourced from immuneACCESS, this table was stored by TCRdb with only in-frame sequences that have V and J called. A share of the clones is absent; for the studies checked, an unresolved V gene accounts for under half, and the remainder has no known explanation. In all, the sample holds fewer than 30,000 clones, and roughly 80% of those were seen once. In total, the top ten clones hold 15% to 20% of the sample. The input for sequencing was CD4+ or CD8+ T cells sorted from blood, taken in a trial of the OX40 agonist ivuxolimab. The receptors were gathered from an adult with an advanced solid tumor such as melanoma, head and neck, liver or kidney cancer.

This chain links TRBV10-3 with TRBJ2-7; 8 nucleotides match TRBD1. Germline V lookup: CDR1 ENHRY, CDR2 SYGVKD. J lost 2 bases, V lost 3 bases, and 3 bases had no gene match. This CDR3 comprises 14 residues. This CDR3 is CAISDPGQAYEQYF. The CDR3 region has the DNA TGTGCCATCAGTGATCCGGGACAGGCCTACGAGCAGTACTTC.

This clone was seen a handful of times. CDR3 residues: CASSLRQGLNQPQHF. Written as DNA, the CDR3 is TGTGCCAGCAGTTTGCGGCAGGGGCTGAATCAGCCCCAGCATTTT. The chain uses TRBV28 and TRBJ1-5; TRBD1 might be the D (6 bases). The germline V gene has CDR1 MDHEN and CDR2 SYDVKM. V was trimmed by 3 bases and J by 4 bases, leaving 13 bases between them. This CDR3 is 15 amino acids long.

This chain uses TRBV6-5 with TRBJ2-1, with TRBD2 identical over 10 bases. Losses at the gene ends were 10 bases for V and 9 bases for J; bases not matched to a gene: 9. Germline V lookup: CDR1 MNHEY, CDR2 SVGAGI. The CDR3 has 13 amino acids. The CDR3 protein is CATAGTSVIEQFF. The DNA for the CDR3 is TGTGCCACTGCCGGGACTAGCGTCATTGAGCAGTTCTTC.

This clone is medium-sized. The chain couples TRBV7-2 to TRBJ1-1, with D possibly matching TRBD1 (5 bases). Germline V gene sequence: CDR1 SGHTA, CDR2 FQGNSA. The CDR3 consists of 12 residues. V was trimmed by 1 base and J by 7 bases, leaving 7 bases between them. The CDR3: CASSLGGSEAFF. DNA of the CDR3: TGTGCCAGCAGCTTAGGGGGGAGTGAAGCTTTCTTT. The full variable domain, its missing parts supplied by reference TRBV7-2 and TRBJ1-1, is GAGVSQSPSNKVTEKGKDVELRCDPISGHTALYWYRQSLGQGLEFLIYFQGNSAPDKSGLPSDRFSAERTGGSVSTLTIQRTQQEDSAVYLCASSLGGSEAFFGQGTRLTVV.

This clone was found once. V is TRBV5-6 and J is TRBJ2-5; D call uncertain. Germline lookup yields CDR1 SGHDT and CDR2 YYEEEE. This CDR3 has 13 residues. Trimming took 6 bases from V and 5 from J, leaving 14 bases between them. The CDR3 nucleotides are TGTGCCAGCAACGAACGCGGATGGGAGACCCAGTACTTC. It encodes CASNERGWETQYF.

The CDR3 DNA is TGTGCCAGCAGCTTTGGGTACGGGGAGCTGTTTTTT. It yields the protein CASSFGYGELFF. The rearrangement joins TRBV5-4 to TRBJ2-2, with no clear D. With 2 bases removed from V and 7 bases from J, the gap between germline ends came to 6 bases. There are 12 residues in the CDR3. CDR1 is SGHNT, CDR2 YYREEE, per germline (reference sequence).

The chain employs TRBV28 and TRBJ2-7, with no clear D. Germline CDR1 is MDHEN and CDR2 is SYDVKM. V was trimmed by 7 bases and J by 2 bases, leaving 15 bases between them. This CDR3 has 14 amino acids. The CDR3 here is CASTPGRATYEQYF. CDR3 in DNA: TGTGCCAGCACCCCGGGCCGGGCAACCTACGAGCAGTACTTC. The full variable domain, with the rest looked up from reference TRBV28 and TRBJ2-7, is DVKVTQSSRYLVKRTGEKVFLECVQDMDHENMFWYRQDPGLGLRLIYFSYDVKMKEKGDIPEGYSVSREKKERFSLILESASTNQTSMYLCASTPGRATYEQYFGPGTRLTVT.

In this sample, this clone turned up a few times. This chain joins TRBV29-1 and TRBJ1-1; maybe TRBD1 (6 bases). Germline V gene sequence: CDR1 SQVTM, CDR2 ANQGSEA. The CDR3 runs 12 residues. Trimming removed 7 bases from V and 8 bases from J, with 17 bases in between. The CDR3 protein is CSAETGIREAFF. In DNA, the CDR3 is TGCAGCGCCGAAACAGGGATTAGGGAAGCTTTCTTT.

The chain joins TRBV7-8 to TRBJ2-5; maybe TRBD1 (5 bases). Trimming removed 2 bases at V and 2 bases at J, with 12 bases between. The germline gives CDR1 SGHVS, CDR2 FQNEAQ. The CDR3 has 15 amino acids. The CDR3 bases are TGTGCCAGCAGCTTAAACACAGGTCCGCAAGAGACCCAGTACTTC. Translation gives CASSLNTGPQETQYF.

The chain employs TRBV13 and TRBJ2-7; 10 bases map to TRBD2. The ends lost 6 bases at V and 1 base at J; junction bases unmatched: 3. Germline V gene sequence: CDR1 PRHDT, CDR2 FYEKMQ (reference sequence). This CDR3 is built from 14 residues. CDR3 DNA sequence: TGTGCCAGCAGGGTACTAGCGGGATCCTACGAGCAGTACTTC. It is translated as CASRVLAGSYEQYF.

This chain uses TRBV28 with TRBJ2-1, with 11 bases identical to TRBD2. The CDR3 totals 16 residues. Germline V lookup: CDR1 MDHEN, CDR2 SYDVKM. After removal of 4 bases from V and 5 bases from J, the junction contained 7 bases not matched to a gene. Here the CDR3 reads CASSSLAGLADNEQFF. The CDR3 DNA reads TGTGCCAGCAGTTCCCTAGCGGGACTAGCGGACAATGAGCAGTTCTTC.

This clone was seen more than once but under ten times. The chain links TRBV28 to TRBJ2-2; D not resolved. CDR1 is MDHEN and CDR2 is SYDVKM in the germline V gene. The ends were cut back, 2 bases at V and 4 bases at J, with 8 bases in the middle. CDR3 length equals 14 residues. The CDR3 DNA is TGTGCCAGCAGTTTAGCCAGACTCACCGGGGAGCTGTTTTTT. It specifies CASSLARLTGELFF. The full variable domain, in which reference TRBV28 and TRBJ2-2 provide the parts outside the CDR3, is DVKVTQSSRYLVKRTGEKVFLECVQDMDHENMFWYRQDPGLGLRLIYFSYDVKMKEKGDIPEGYSVSREKKERFSLILESASTNQTSMYLCASSLARLTGELFFGEGSRLTVL.

The chain is built from TRBV27 and TRBJ1-6; a possible D gene is TRBD1 (5 bases). This CDR3 comprises 15 residues. The germline CDR1 and CDR2 sequences are MNHEY and SMNVEV (reference sequence). The ends were cut back, 2 bases at V and 5 bases at J, with 10 bases in the middle. The CDR3 protein is CASSLAGLDNSPLHF. In DNA form, the CDR3 reads TGTGCCAGCAGTTTAGCAGGGTTAGATAATTCACCCCTCCACTTT.

The genes are TRBV29-1 and TRBJ2-7, with TRBD2 as a possible D gene (5 bases). CDR1 is SQVTM, CDR2 ANQGSEA, per germline. The germline V and J ends were trimmed by 0 bases and 0 bases, with 12 bases remaining between them. The CDR3 runs to 15 residues. As DNA, the CDR3 is TGCAGCGTTGAAGATCGGCGGGTGAACTCCTACGAGCAGTACTTC. It encodes CSVEDRRVNSYEQYF.

J is TRBJ2-7 and V is TRBV19; D gene ambiguous. Germline V gene sequence: CDR1 LNHDA, CDR2 SQIVND (reference sequence). This CDR3 has 13 amino acids. V lost 3 bases and J lost 2, with 8 bases in between. Here the CDR3 DNA reads TGTGCCAGTAGTATTAACATTGCCTACGAGCAGTACTTC. This sequence encodes CASSINIAYEQYF. The full variable domain, with the rest looked up from reference TRBV19 and TRBJ2-7, is DGGITQSPKYLFRKEGQNVTLSCEQNLNHDAMYWYRQDPGQGLRLIYYSQIVNDFQKGDIAEGYSVSREKKESFPLTVTSAQKNPTAFYLCASSINIAYEQYFGPGTRLTVT.

In its sample, this clone was seen once. The rearrangement joins TRBV7-9 to TRBJ2-7; 8 bases agree with TRBD2. CDR3 length: 13 residues. The germline V gene has CDR1 SEHNR and CDR2 FQNEAQ (reference sequence). V gave up 7 bases and J gave up 3 bases; unmatched junction bases: 5. The CDR3 sequence is CASTAGTSYEQYF. CDR3 DNA sequence: TGTGCCAGCACTGCCGGGACTAGCTACGAGCAGTACTTC.

This clone was observed a few times. V gene TRBV15 combines with J gene TRBJ2-7; the D gene is possibly TRBD1 (5 bases). The CDR3 extends over 15 amino acids. V was shortened by 8 bases and J by 2 bases, with 19 bases between the two germline ends. Germline CDR1 LNHNV, CDR2 YYDKDF (reference sequence). The CDR3 DNA reads as TGTGCCACCGCCCTTGGCAGGGCAAGCACCTACGAGCAGTACTTC. Translated, it gives CATALGRASTYEQYF.

The CDR3 sequence: CASSLGLLNTEAFF. DNA for the CDR3: TGTGCCAGCAGCTTAGGGCTACTGAACACTGAAGCTTTCTTT. V usage is TRBV7-9 and J usage is TRBJ1-1; D is unresolved. Germline V CDR1 and CDR2: SEHNR, FQNEAQ (reference sequence). This CDR3 has 14 amino acids. Deletions cut 1 base from V and 0 bases from J, with 6 bases between.

V is TRBV6-6 and J is TRBJ1-2; D is unclear. The germline V gene has CDR1 MNHNY and CDR2 SVGAGI (reference sequence). With 4 bases removed from V and 0 bases from J, the gap between germline ends came to 12 bases. The CDR3 covers 15 residues. CDR3 coding DNA: TGTGCCAGCAGTTCGGCACCGGGAGCTAACTATGGCTACACCTTC. Translating gives CASSSAPGANYGYTF.

The genes are TRBV19 and TRBJ2-7; D gene ambiguous. Trimming stripped 1 base from V and 6 bases from J, with 4 bases between. From germline, CDR1 is LNHDA and CDR2 SQIVND (reference sequence). The CDR3 extends over 11 amino acids. CDR3 region: CASSIGSEQYF. CDR3 coding DNA: TGTGCCAGTAGTATAGGGAGCGAGCAGTACTTC.

This chain connects TRBV13 to TRBJ1-6; D remains ambiguous. The CDR3 is made up of 16 amino acids. Per germline, CDR1 PRHDT and CDR2 FYEKMQ (reference sequence). Trimming took 0 bases from V and 0 from J, leaving 6 bases between them. CDR3 in amino acids: CASSLGASSYNSPLHF. The DNA of the CDR3 is TGTGCCAGCAGCTTAGGCGCGAGCTCCTATAATTCACCCCTCCACTTT. Filled out from reference TRBV13 and TRBJ1-6, the complete variable domain reads AAGVIQSPRHLIKEKRETATLKCYPIPRHDTVYWYQQGPGQDPQFLISFYEKMQSDKGSIPDRFSAQQFSDYHSELNMSSLELGDSALYFCASSLGASSYNSPLHFGNGTRLTVT.

In its sample, this clone was seen a few times. CDR3 DNA: TGTGCCAGCAGCCCCAGGGGATACACCGGGGAGCTGTTTTTT. Encoded protein: CASSPRGYTGELFF. The rearrangement joins TRBV11-2 to TRBJ2-2; D possibly corresponds to TRBD1 (6 bases). The germline V gene has CDR1 SGHAT and CDR2 FQNNGV. Trimming left V 5 bases short and J 3 bases short, with 10 bases between. The CDR3 runs to 14 residues.

CDR3 nucleotides: TGTGCCAGCAGCGTAGTTCCCGGGGAGCTGTTTTTT. The encoded protein is CASSVVPGELFF. This chain uses TRBV9 with TRBJ2-2; D is unresolved. This CDR3 is 12 amino acids long. Trimming left V 0 bases short and J 6 bases short, with 3 bases between. Germline loops: CDR1 SGDLS, CDR2 YYNGEE. The variable domain in full, completed from reference TRBV9 and TRBJ2-2, reads DSGVTQTPKHLITATGQRVTLRCSPRSGDLSVYWYQQSLDQGLQFLIQYYNGEERAKGNILERFSAQQFPDLHSELNLSSLELGDSALYFCASSVVPGELFFGEGSRLTVL.

This chain connects TRBV11-2 to TRBJ2-1, with TRBD2 as a possible D gene (6 bases). V was cut by 5 bases and J by 4 bases, with 6 bases left in between. The V gene's germline CDR1 is SGHAT and CDR2 FQNNGV. The CDR3 spans 12 residues. The CDR3: CASSGGYNEQFF. The CDR3 nucleotides are TGTGCCAGCAGCGGGGGGTACAATGAGCAGTTCTTC. The full variable domain, completed using reference TRBV11-2 and TRBJ2-1, is EAGVAQSPRYKIIEKRQSVAFWCNPISGHATLYWYQQILGQGPKLLIQFQNNGVVDDSQLPKDRFSAERLKGVDSTLKIQPAKLEDSAVYLCASSGGYNEQFFGPGTRLTVL.